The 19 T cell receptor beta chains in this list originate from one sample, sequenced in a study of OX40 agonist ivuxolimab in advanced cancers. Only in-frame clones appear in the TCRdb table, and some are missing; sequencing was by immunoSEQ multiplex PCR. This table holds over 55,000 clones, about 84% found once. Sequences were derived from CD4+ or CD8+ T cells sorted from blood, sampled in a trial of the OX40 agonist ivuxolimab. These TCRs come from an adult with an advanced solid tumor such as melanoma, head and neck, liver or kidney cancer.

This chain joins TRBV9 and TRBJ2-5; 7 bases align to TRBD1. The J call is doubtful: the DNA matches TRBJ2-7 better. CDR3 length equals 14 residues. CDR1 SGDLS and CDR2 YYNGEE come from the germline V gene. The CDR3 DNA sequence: TGTGCCAGCAGCGTAGGGGACAGCATCTACGAGCAGTACTTC. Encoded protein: CASSVGDSIYEQYF.

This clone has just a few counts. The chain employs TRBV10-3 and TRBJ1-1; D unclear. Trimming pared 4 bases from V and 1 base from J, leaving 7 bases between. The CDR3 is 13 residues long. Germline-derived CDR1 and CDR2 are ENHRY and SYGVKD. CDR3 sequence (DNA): TGTGCCATCAGTGGACTACAGAACACTGAAGCTTTCTTT. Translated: CAISGLQNTEAFF.

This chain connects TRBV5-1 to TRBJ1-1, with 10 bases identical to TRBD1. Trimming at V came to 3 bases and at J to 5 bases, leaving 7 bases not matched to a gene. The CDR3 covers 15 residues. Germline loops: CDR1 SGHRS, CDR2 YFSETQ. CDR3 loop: CASSYQTGGRTEAFF. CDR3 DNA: TGCGCCAGCAGCTATCAGACAGGGGGCCGGACTGAAGCTTTCTTT. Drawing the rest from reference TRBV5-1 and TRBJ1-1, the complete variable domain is KAGVTQTPRYLIKTRGQQVTLSCSPISGHRSVSWYQQTPGQGLQFLFEYFSETQRNKGNFPGRFSGRQFSNSRSEMNVSTLELGDSALYLCASSYQTGGRTEAFFGQGTRLTVV.

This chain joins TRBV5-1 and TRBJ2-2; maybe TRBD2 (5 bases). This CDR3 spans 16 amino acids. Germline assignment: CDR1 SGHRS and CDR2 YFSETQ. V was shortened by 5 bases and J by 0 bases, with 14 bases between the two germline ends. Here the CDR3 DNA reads TGCGCCAGCAGTCGTTACGGGGATTCGAACACCGGGGAGCTGTTTTTT. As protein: CASSRYGDSNTGELFF. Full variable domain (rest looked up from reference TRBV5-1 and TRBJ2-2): KAGVTQTPRYLIKTRGQQVTLSCSPISGHRSVSWYQQTPGQGLQFLFEYFSETQRNKGNFPGRFSGRQFSNSRSEMNVSTLELGDSALYLCASSRYGDSNTGELFFGEGSRLTVL.

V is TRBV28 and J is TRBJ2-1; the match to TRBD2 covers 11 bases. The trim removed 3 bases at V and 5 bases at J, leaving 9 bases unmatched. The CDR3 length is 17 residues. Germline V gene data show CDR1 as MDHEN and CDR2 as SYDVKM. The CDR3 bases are TGTGCCAGCAGTTTTCGGCTAGCGGGAGGAAGGAACAATGAGCAGTTCTTC. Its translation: CASSFRLAGGRNNEQFF.

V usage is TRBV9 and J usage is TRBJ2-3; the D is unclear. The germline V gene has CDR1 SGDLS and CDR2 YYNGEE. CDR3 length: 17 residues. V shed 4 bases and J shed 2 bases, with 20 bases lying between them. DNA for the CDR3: TGTGCCAGCAGCTCCCCCGGTTGGGGAATCAACACAGATACGCAGTATTTT. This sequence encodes CASSSPGWGINTDTQYF.

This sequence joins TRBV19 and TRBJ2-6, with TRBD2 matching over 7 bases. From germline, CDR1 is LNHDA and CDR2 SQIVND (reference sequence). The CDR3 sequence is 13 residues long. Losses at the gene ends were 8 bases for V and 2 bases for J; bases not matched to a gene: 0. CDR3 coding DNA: TGTGCCAGTGGGGGGGCTGGGGCCAACGTCCTGACTTTC. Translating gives CASGGAGANVLTF.

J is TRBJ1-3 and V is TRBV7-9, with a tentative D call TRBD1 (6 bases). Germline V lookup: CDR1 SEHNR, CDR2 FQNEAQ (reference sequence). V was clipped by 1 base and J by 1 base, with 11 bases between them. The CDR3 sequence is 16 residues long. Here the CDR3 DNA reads TGTGCCAGCAGCTTAGAACAGGGCAGTTCTGGAAACACCATATATTTT. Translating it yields CASSLEQGSSGNTIYF. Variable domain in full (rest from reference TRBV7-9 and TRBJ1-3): DTGVSQNPRHKITKRGQNVTFRCDPISEHNRLYWYRQTLGQGPEFLTYFQNEAQLEKSRLLSDRFSAERPKGSFSTLEIQRTEQGDSAMYLCASSLEQGSSGNTIYFGEGSWLTVV.

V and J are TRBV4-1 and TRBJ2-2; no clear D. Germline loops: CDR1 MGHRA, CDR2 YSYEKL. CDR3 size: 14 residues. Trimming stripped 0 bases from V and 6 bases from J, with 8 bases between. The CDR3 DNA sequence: TGCGCCAGCAGCCAAGAGGATGGCGCCGGGGAGCTGTTTTTT. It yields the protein CASSQEDGAGELFF.

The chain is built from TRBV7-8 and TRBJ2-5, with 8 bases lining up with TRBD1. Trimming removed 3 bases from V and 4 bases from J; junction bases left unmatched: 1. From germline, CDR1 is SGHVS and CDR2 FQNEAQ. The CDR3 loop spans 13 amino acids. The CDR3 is CASSFTGGETQYF. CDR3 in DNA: TGTGCCAGCAGCTTCACAGGGGGAGAGACCCAGTACTTC.

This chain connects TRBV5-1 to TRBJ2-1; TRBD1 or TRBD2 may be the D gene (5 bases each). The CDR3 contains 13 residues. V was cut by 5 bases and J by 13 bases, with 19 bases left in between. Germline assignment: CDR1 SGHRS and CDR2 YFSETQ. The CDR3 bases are TGCGCCAGCAGGCTAGGGCCCGGGACGGATCAGTTCTTC. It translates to CASRLGPGTDQFF.

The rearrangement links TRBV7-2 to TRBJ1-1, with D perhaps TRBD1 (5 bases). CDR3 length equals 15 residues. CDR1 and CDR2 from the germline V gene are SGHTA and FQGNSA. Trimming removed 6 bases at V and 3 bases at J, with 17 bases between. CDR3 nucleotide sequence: TGTGCCAGCAGTCCGATCCCCGGAGGGGACACTGAAGCTTTCTTT. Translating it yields CASSPIPGGDTEAFF.

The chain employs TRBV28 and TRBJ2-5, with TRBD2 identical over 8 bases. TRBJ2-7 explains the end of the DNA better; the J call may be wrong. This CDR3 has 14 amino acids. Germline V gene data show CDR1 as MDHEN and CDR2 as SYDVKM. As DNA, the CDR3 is TGTGCCAGCAGTTTACCCGGGAGGGGGTCCGAGCAGTACTTC. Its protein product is CASSLPGRGSEQYF.

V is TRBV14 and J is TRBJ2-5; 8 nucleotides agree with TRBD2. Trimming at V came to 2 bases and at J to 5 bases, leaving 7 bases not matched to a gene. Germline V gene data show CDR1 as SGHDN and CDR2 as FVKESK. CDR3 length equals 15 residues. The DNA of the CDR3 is TGTGCCAGCAGCCAACCAGGGACTAGTAGGGAGACCCAGTACTTC. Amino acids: CASSQPGTSRETQYF.

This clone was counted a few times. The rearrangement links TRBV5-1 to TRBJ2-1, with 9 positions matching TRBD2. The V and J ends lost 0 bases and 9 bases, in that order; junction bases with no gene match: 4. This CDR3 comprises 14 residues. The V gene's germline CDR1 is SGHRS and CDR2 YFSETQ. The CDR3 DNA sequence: TGCGCCAGCAGCTTGGCTAGCGGGGAAGGTGAGCAGTTCTTC. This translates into CASSLASGEGEQFF.

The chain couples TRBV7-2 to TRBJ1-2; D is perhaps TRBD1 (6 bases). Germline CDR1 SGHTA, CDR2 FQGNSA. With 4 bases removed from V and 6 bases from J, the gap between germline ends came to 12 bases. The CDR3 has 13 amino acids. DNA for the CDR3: TGTGCCAGCAGCTCGCCTGCAGGGGATGGCTACACCTTC. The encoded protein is CASSSPAGDGYTF.

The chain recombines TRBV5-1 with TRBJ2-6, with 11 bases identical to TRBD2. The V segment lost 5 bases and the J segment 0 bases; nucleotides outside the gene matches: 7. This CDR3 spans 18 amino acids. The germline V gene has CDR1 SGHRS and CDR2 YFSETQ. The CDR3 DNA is TGCGCCAGCAGTAAGGGGACTAGCGGTTCCTCTGGGGCCAACGTCCTGACTTTC. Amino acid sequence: CASSKGTSGSSGANVLTF.

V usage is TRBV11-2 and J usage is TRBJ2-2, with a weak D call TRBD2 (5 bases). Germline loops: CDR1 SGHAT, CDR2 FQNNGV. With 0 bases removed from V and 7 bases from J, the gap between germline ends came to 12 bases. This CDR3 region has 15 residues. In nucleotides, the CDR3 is TGTGCCAGCAGCTTAGAAGGGAGACCGGGCGGGGAGCTGTTTTTT. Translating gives CASSLEGRPGGELFF.

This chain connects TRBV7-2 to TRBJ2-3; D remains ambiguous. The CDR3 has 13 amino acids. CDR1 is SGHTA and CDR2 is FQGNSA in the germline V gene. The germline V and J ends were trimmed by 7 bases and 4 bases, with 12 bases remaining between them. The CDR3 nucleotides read TGTGCCAGCAACCCCAAGATTGCAGATACGCAGTATTTT. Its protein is CASNPKIADTQYF.